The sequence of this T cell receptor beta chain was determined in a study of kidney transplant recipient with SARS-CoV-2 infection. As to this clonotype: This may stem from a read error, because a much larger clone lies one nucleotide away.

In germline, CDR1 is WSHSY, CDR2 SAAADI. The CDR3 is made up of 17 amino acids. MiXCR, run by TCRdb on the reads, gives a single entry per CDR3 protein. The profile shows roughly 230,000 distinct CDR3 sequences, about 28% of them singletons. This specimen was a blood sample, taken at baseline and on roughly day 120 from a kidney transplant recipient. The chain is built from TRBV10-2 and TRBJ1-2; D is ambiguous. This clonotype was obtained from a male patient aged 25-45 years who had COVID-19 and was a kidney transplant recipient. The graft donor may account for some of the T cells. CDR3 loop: CTSSTFNTSRKTYGYTF. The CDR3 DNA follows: TGCACCAGCAGTACGTTCAACACTTCTAGAAAGACCTATGGCTACACCTTC.